This passage covers 19 T cell receptor beta chains from one sample sequenced in a study of blood T cell repertoires in COVID-19. Libraries were prepared by immunoSEQ multiplex PCR; TCRdb keeps only in-frame clonotypes and omits some of them. Found here are 150,000 or so clones, 88% of them singletons; the top ten hold 2% to 2.5%. The sequenced sample consisted of peripheral blood. Receptors originate from a human donor in a cohort sampled during active COVID-19.

The count of this clone is one. The junction shows a germline mismatch at one end, possibly a read error. The V gene is TRBV12-3 or TRBV12-4, the J gene TRBJ2-7, with TRBD1 matching 7 bases. This CDR3 is 12 amino acids long. The chain's CDR3 is CASSFGQASWGF. CDR3 coding DNA: TGTGCCAGCAGTTTTGGACAGGCAAGTTGGGGCTTC.

The rearrangement joins TRBV7-2 to TRBJ2-1, with 9 bases that match TRBD2. This CDR3 is 15 amino acids long. Germline values: CDR1 SGHTA, CDR2 FQGNSA. V lost 3 bases, J lost 6 bases, and 6 bases stayed unmatched. CDR3 DNA: TGTGCCAGCAGCTTTTGGCGGGGGGGCCGCAATGAGCAGTTCTTC. This sequence encodes CASSFWRGGRNEQFF.

The chain links TRBV9 to TRBJ1-4; TRBD1 matches at 11 bases. The V and J ends lost 3 bases and 8 bases, in that order; junction bases with no gene match: 6. The CDR3 sequence is 15 residues long. CDR1 and CDR2 from the germline V gene are SGDLS and YYNGEE. CDR3 in DNA: TGTGCCAGCAGCGCCCCGGGACAGGGGGTCGAAAAACTGTTTTTT. Its protein is CASSAPGQGVEKLFF.

The J gene is TRBJ2-3, the V gene TRBV4-3, with TRBD1 matching 7 bases. Germline V gene lookup returns CDR1 LGHNA and CDR2 YSLEER. V shed 3 bases and J 3 bases; nucleotides not matched to a gene: 6. The CDR3 runs to 15 residues. The CDR3 region is CASSQVTGMTDTQYF. In nucleotides, the CDR3 is TGCGCCAGCAGCCAGGTGACAGGGATGACAGATACGCAGTATTTT.

The V and J genes are TRBV6-5 and TRBJ2-5, with D tentatively TRBD1 (6 bases). V was shortened by 0 bases and J by 5 bases, with 13 bases between the two germline ends. In germline, CDR1 is MNHEY, CDR2 SVGAGI. This CDR3 is 15 amino acids long. Here the CDR3 reads CASSYSNQGWETQYF. The CDR3 DNA reads TGTGCCAGCAGTTACTCTAACCAGGGGTGGGAGACCCAGTACTTC.

The chain joins TRBV9 to TRBJ2-3, with 10 bases fitting TRBD2. Losses at the gene ends were 6 bases for V and 7 bases for J; bases not matched to a gene: 8. Germline CDR1 SGDLS, CDR2 YYNGEE. CDR3 length: 14 amino acids. CDR3 protein: CASNVAGGWNTQYF. The DNA of the CDR3 is TGTGCCAGCAATGTAGCGGGGGGCTGGAATACGCAGTATTTT.

The rearrangement links TRBV27 to TRBJ1-6; 8 bases fit TRBD1. CDR1 and CDR2 (germline): MNHEY, SMNVEV (reference sequence). The V and J ends lost 5 bases and 14 bases, in that order; junction bases with no gene match: 8. The CDR3 contains 13 residues. The CDR3 DNA is TGTGCCAGCAGTATGGACAGGGTAAAGGCCCTCCACTTT. It encodes CASSMDRVKALHF.

The rearrangement joins TRBV6-2 or TRBV6-3 to TRBJ1-5; 8 bases map to TRBD1. CDR3 size: 15 residues. Germline CDR1 is MNHEY and CDR2 is SVGEGT. The J segment lost 3 bases and the V segment lost 5 bases, leaving 6 bases of the junction unmatched. Here the CDR3 DNA reads TGTGCCAGCAGTGACCGACAGGGGAACAATCAGCCCCAGCATTTT. Encoded protein: CASSDRQGNNQPQHF.

As regards this clone: This sample includes further DNA sequences coding for the same CDR3. The V gene is TRBV4-3, the J gene TRBJ2-2; 8 bases map to TRBD2. The length of the CDR3 is 16 residues. The V and J ends lost 0 bases and 4 bases, in that order; junction bases with no gene match: 4. Germline lookup yields CDR1 LGHNA and CDR2 YSLEER. CDR3 coding DNA: TGCGCCAGCAGCCAAGATCGACTAGCGCGCACCGGGGAGCTGTTTTTT. Translation: CASSQDRLARTGELFF.

The chain couples TRBV19 to TRBJ1-6; D not certain. The CDR3 contains 15 residues. Trimming cost V 2 bases and J 5 bases, with 10 bases left between them. In germline, CDR1 is LNHDA, CDR2 SQIVND (reference sequence). The chain's CDR3 is CASSIQDGDNSPLHF. Written as DNA, the CDR3 is TGTGCCAGTAGTATACAAGACGGGGATAATTCACCCCTCCACTTT.

V gene TRBV19 combines with J gene TRBJ2-4; tentatively, D is TRBD2 (6 bases). Germline CDR1 and CDR2: LNHDA and SQIVND (reference sequence). Trimming took off 1 base at V and 8 bases at J, with 12 bases between the two ends. This CDR3 has 14 amino acids. CDR3 amino acids: CASSIAGGGDIQYF. The CDR3 coding sequence is TGTGCCAGTAGTATAGCCGGGGGAGGCGACATTCAGTACTTC.

V is TRBV9 and J is TRBJ2-2; TRBD2 matches at 10 bases. The germline V gene has CDR1 SGDLS and CDR2 YYNGEE. CDR3 length equals 19 residues. The junction had 12 bases not matched to a gene; V was cut back by 4 bases and J by 0 bases. The CDR3 here is CASSFHPNLAGANTGELFF. CDR3 in DNA: TGTGCCAGCAGCTTCCACCCCAATCTAGCGGGGGCGAACACCGGGGAGCTGTTTTTT.

The V and J genes are TRBV9 and TRBJ2-1, with D perhaps TRBD1 (6 bases). The CDR3 consists of 14 residues. Per the germline V gene, CDR1 is SGDLS and CDR2 is YYNGEE. Between the trimmed V and J ends, which lost 3 bases and 4 bases, there was a span of 11 bases. CDR3 nucleotides: TGTGCCAGCAGCGGTAAAACAGGGTACAATGAGCAGTTCTTC. Its protein is CASSGKTGYNEQFF.

This clone was observed a few times. CDR3 coding DNA: TGTGCCAGCAGACCCGACAGGGTCGGGGATCAGCCCCAGCATTTT. Its translation: CASRPDRVGDQPQHF. This chain links TRBV28 with TRBJ1-5; the match to TRBD1 covers 7 bases. Trimming at V came to 6 bases and at J to 5 bases, leaving 10 bases not matched to a gene. The CDR3 consists of 15 residues. Per the germline V gene, CDR1 is MDHEN and CDR2 is SYDVKM.

This rearrangement joins TRBV28 to TRBJ2-1, with 8 bases that match TRBD2. V gave up 7 bases and J gave up 7 bases; unmatched junction bases: 9. Germline V gene lookup returns CDR1 MDHEN and CDR2 SYDVKM. The CDR3 consists of 14 residues. The DNA for the CDR3 is TGTGCCAGCACCCGCCCAGCGGGAGCAAATGAGCAGTTCTTC. Its protein product is CASTRPAGANEQFF.

The chain recombines TRBV28 with TRBJ2-7; no reliable D call. Germline V gene lookup returns CDR1 MDHEN and CDR2 SYDVKM. This CDR3 comprises 12 residues. With 5 bases removed from V and 1 base from J, the gap between germline ends came to 6 bases. CDR3 protein: CASSPRSYEQYF. The CDR3 region has the DNA TGTGCCAGCAGTCCCCGTTCCTACGAGCAGTACTTC.

In its sample, this clone was seen once. This chain uses TRBV5-5 with TRBJ2-1; 8 bases map to TRBD2. The junction had 7 bases not matched to a gene; V was cut back by 2 bases and J by 6 bases. The CDR3 is 15 residues long. Germline V CDR1 and CDR2: SGHKS, YYEKEE (reference sequence). The CDR3 loop reads CASSFPGGAINEQFF. In nucleotides, the CDR3 is TGTGCCAGCAGCTTCCCGGGGGGGGCGATCAATGAGCAGTTCTTC.

The chain carries TRBV12-3 or TRBV12-4 and TRBJ2-5; 7 nucleotides align to TRBD1. V shed 7 bases, J shed 3 bases, and the junction held 5 bases outside the gene matches. This CDR3 is built from 13 residues. CDR3 DNA sequence: TGTGCCAGCACCAGGGGACAGAAAGAGACCCAGTACTTC. Translation: CASTRGQKETQYF.

This clone is a singleton in its sample. The V call is TRBV5-8, the J call TRBJ2-2; 7 bases fit TRBD1. The CDR3 is 15 residues long. Germline V gene sequence: CDR1 SGHTS, CDR2 YDEGEE. Germline trimming cut 1 base from V and 5 bases from J; bases unmatched to any gene: 5. CDR3 sequence: CASSLRQGETGELFF. DNA of the CDR3: TGTGCCAGCAGCTTGCGACAGGGAGAGACCGGGGAGCTGTTTTTT. The complete variable domain, with remaining parts taken from reference TRBV5-8 and TRBJ2-2, reads EAGVTQSPTHLIKTRGQQATLRCSPISGHTSVYWYQQALGLGLQFLLWYDEGEERNRGNFPPRFSGRQFPNYSSELNVNALELEDSALYLCASSLRQGETGELFFGEGSRLTVL.